The 5 T cell receptor beta chains reported below all come from one sample, sequenced in a study of PD-L1 blockade in urothelial cancer. Generated by immunoSEQ multiplex PCR, the TCRdb table keeps only in-frame clones and is missing some. This sample has roughly 130,000 clones, with approximately 84% found just once. Time point defined: pretreatment peripheral blood. The material was PBMCs, obtained around atezolizumab (anti-PD-L1) treatment. The origin of the receptors is a man aged 50-60 years with urothelial cancer.

The chain carries TRBV9 and TRBJ2-3; D is undetermined. CDR3 length equals 16 residues. The germline V and J ends were trimmed by 0 bases and 0 bases, with 11 bases remaining between them. CDR1 and CDR2 from the germline V gene are SGDLS and YYNGEE. CDR3 in DNA: TGTGCCAGCAGCGTAGGTTTCCTTTCTAGCACAGATACGCAGTATTTT. Protein product: CASSVGFLSSTDTQYF.

The chain has TRBV28 and TRBJ1-5; D call uncertain. V was cut by 7 bases and J by 5 bases, with 21 bases left in between. CDR3 size: 16 residues. The germline gives CDR1 MDHEN, CDR2 SYDVKM. The CDR3 spells CASTESGGGLYQPQHF. CDR3 DNA sequence: TGTGCCAGCACCGAATCCGGTGGAGGGCTTTATCAGCCCCAGCATTTT. Complete variable domain (other parts from reference TRBV28 and TRBJ1-5): DVKVTQSSRYLVKRTGEKVFLECVQDMDHENMFWYRQDPGLGLRLIYFSYDVKMKEKGDIPEGYSVSREKKERFSLILESASTNQTSMYLCASTESGGGLYQPQHFGDGTRLSIL.

V usage is TRBV7-2 and J usage is TRBJ2-7, with 14 nucleotides matching TRBD2. Looked up from germline, CDR1 is SGHTA and CDR2 is FQGNSA. This CDR3 has 13 amino acids. The V gene end was trimmed by 5 bases and the J gene end by 7 bases; junction bases not matched to a gene: 1. The CDR3 region is CASSRTSGGEQYF. The CDR3 DNA sequence: TGTGCCAGCAGCCGGACTAGCGGGGGGGAGCAGTACTTC.

This chain joins TRBV2 and TRBJ1-1, with 7 bases that match TRBD1. Germline V gene sequence: CDR1 SNHLY, CDR2 FYNNEI. The CDR3 is 14 residues long. Germline trimming cut 5 bases from V and 1 base from J; bases unmatched to any gene: 4. CDR3: CASSRGQKNTEAFF. The CDR3 DNA reads as TGTGCCAGCAGTCGGGGACAGAAGAACACTGAAGCTTTCTTT.

The V call is TRBV19, the J call TRBJ1-4; TRBD1 aligns across 7 bases. V lost 6 bases and J lost 6; bases outside the gene matches: 10. The CDR3 is 15 residues long. Germline V gene lookup returns CDR1 LNHDA and CDR2 SQIVND (reference sequence). The CDR3 coding sequence is TGTGCCAGTAGCACCCCCGGACAGGTTGATGAAAAACTGTTTTTT. The encoded protein is CASSTPGQVDEKLFF.